Below, 18 T cell receptor beta chains from the same sample are listed, as sequenced in a study of T cells in Graves' hyperthyroidism and ophthalmopathy. RNA transcripts were the template for amplifying TCR beta CDR3 regions. The HTBI set primed first-round TCR CDR3 RT-PCR. TCRdb re-analysed the multiplex PCR reads in MiXCR, keeping a single row per CDR3 protein. Of 550,000 to 600,000 distinct CDR3 sequences listed, approximately 15% were seen once; the top ten hold more than 15%. Sample: blood. The receptors were gathered from a woman aged 18-29 years with Graves' hyperthyroidism.

This clonotype was observed many times. This chain's CDR3 is CASSLAQLNTEAFF. DNA of the CDR3: TGTGCCAGCAGCTTGGCACAGCTTAACACTGAAGCTTTCTTT. The chain carries TRBV5-6 and TRBJ1-1; D call uncertain. Germline-derived CDR1 and CDR2 are SGHDT and YYEEEE. The V end lost 0 bases, the J end lost 2 bases, and 8 bases lay between the germline ends. This CDR3 has 14 residues. Full variable domain (outside the CDR3, taken from reference TRBV5-6 and TRBJ1-1): DAGVTQSPTHLIKTRGQQVTLRCSPKSGHDTVSWYQQALGQGPQFIFQYYEEEERQRGNFPDRFSGHQFPNYSSELNVNALLLGDSALYLCASSLAQLNTEAFFGQGTRLTVV.

The table lists this clonotype with many counts. The rearrangement uses TRBV11-2 and TRBJ2-7; possible D gene TRBD1, 6 bases. The germline V gene has CDR1 SGHAT and CDR2 FQNNGV. This CDR3 region has 14 residues. The V end was cut by 6 bases, the J end by 4 bases, with 16 bases between. The CDR3 here is CASSPGQFEYEQYF. The CDR3 nucleotides read TGTGCCAGCAGTCCCGGACAGTTCGAATACGAGCAGTACTTC.

This clonotype occurred many times. The chain recombines TRBV20-1 with TRBJ2-5; 9 bases are shared with TRBD2. CDR3 length equals 16 residues. Per the germline V gene, CDR1 is DFQATT and CDR2 is SNEGSKA (reference sequence). The J segment lost 1 base and the V segment lost 0 bases, leaving 6 bases of the junction unmatched. CDR3 DNA sequence: TGCAGTGCTAGAGATGGCGGGGGGGATGGCCAAGAGACCCAGTACTTC. Protein sequence: CSARDGGGDGQETQYF.

The chain carries TRBV2 and TRBJ1-1; D remains ambiguous. The CDR3 extends over 14 amino acids. In germline, CDR1 is SNHLY, CDR2 FYNNEI. V lost 6 bases and J 0 bases, leaving 11 bases between the germline ends. The CDR3 loop is CASRAPDMNTEAFF. Written as DNA, the CDR3 is TGTGCCAGCAGGGCCCCAGATATGAACACTGAAGCTTTCTTT. The complete variable domain, with remaining parts taken from reference TRBV2 and TRBJ1-1, reads EPEVTQTPSHQVTQMGQEVILRCVPISNHLYFYWYRQILGQKVEFLVSFYNNEISEKSEIFDDQFSVERPDGSNFTLKIRSTKLEDSAMYFCASRAPDMNTEAFFGQGTRLTVV.

Ten or more counts support this clonotype. The gene calls are TRBV28 and TRBJ2-7; D not resolved. The germline V and J ends were trimmed by 4 bases and 2 bases, with 12 bases remaining between them. Germline-derived CDR1 and CDR2 are MDHEN and SYDVKM. The length of the CDR3 is 14 residues. As DNA, the CDR3 is TGTGCCAGCAGTTCGCCGGGCGCTACCTACGAGCAGTACTTC. This sequence encodes CASSSPGATYEQYF.

The table lists this clonotype with a few counts. The chain joins TRBV6-4 to TRBJ2-1; 15 bases are a match to TRBD2. This CDR3 has 20 amino acids. The germline V gene encodes CDR1 MRHNA and CDR2 SNTAGT. Trimming took 5 bases from V and 8 from J; bases not matched to a gene: 19. The CDR3 sequence is CASSSINRDRGLAGGDEQFF. CDR3 DNA sequence: TGTGCCAGCAGTTCGATTAACCGGGACAGAGGACTAGCGGGGGGGGATGAGCAGTTCTTC.

The chain links TRBV7-9 to TRBJ1-1; D is undetermined. V dropped 3 bases and J dropped 4 bases, with 6 bases sitting between them. Per germline, CDR1 SEHNR and CDR2 FQNEAQ (reference sequence). This CDR3 spans 12 amino acids. The CDR3 DNA reads as TGTGCCAGCAGCTTTCCTCCCACTGAAGCTTTCTTT. Translated, it gives CASSFPPTEAFF.

This chain's CDR3 is CASSTGSEQETQYF. In DNA, the CDR3 is TGTGCCAGCTCGACAGGGTCCGAACAAGAGACCCAGTACTTC. V is TRBV6-1 and J is TRBJ2-5, with 7 bases matching TRBD1. Losses at the gene ends were 8 bases for V and 2 bases for J; bases not matched to a gene: 8. The germline V gene has CDR1 MNHNS and CDR2 SASEGT. CDR3 length equals 14 residues.

The V gene is TRBV2, the J gene TRBJ1-2, with 10 bases identical to TRBD1. Germline-derived CDR1 and CDR2 are SNHLY and FYNNEI. The CDR3 sequence is 15 residues long. With V trimmed by 5 bases and J by 4 bases, 7 bases remained unmatched. The CDR3 DNA is TGTGCCAGCAGTCTCCGGGACAGGGGACCCTATGGCTACACCTTC. Amino acids: CASSLRDRGPYGYTF.

In this sample, this clonotype turned up many times. The gene calls are TRBV27 and TRBJ2-7; the D gene could be TRBD1 or TRBD2 (7 bases each). The CDR3 runs to 14 residues. The germline CDR1 and CDR2 sequences are MNHEY and SMNVEV (reference sequence). V was cut by 6 bases and J by 2 bases, with 14 bases left in between. CDR3 sequence reads: CASRGTAGTYEQYF. The CDR3, as DNA: TGTGCCAGCAGGGGGACAGCGGGGACCTACGAGCAGTACTTC.

The chain joins TRBV5-1 to TRBJ2-5; D perhaps matches TRBD1 (6 bases). The CDR3 has 13 residues. V lost 3 bases to trimming and J lost 5 bases, with 11 bases between them. CDR1 SGHRS and CDR2 YFSETQ come from the germline V gene. The CDR3 is CASSYHREETQYF. CDR3 DNA sequence: TGCGCCAGCAGCTACCACAGGGAGGAGACCCAGTACTTC.

This clonotype was detected only a few times. The chain carries TRBV12-3 or TRBV12-4 and TRBJ2-1; TRBD2 agrees at 8 bases. The junction had 13 bases not matched to a gene; V was cut back by 6 bases and J by 3 bases. CDR3 size: 17 residues. This CDR3 reads CASREDLSGDIYNEQFF. The CDR3 nucleotides are TGTGCCAGCAGAGAAGACCTTAGCGGGGATATCTACAATGAGCAGTTCTTC.

In its sample, this clonotype was seen a few times. This chain connects TRBV7-9 to TRBJ2-5; 9 bases are a match to TRBD1. Germline CDR1 SEHNR, CDR2 FQNEAQ (reference sequence). Germline trimming cut 6 bases from V and 5 bases from J; bases unmatched to any gene: 7. The CDR3 extends over 14 amino acids. CDR3 in amino acids: CASRSQQGAETQYF. CDR3 bases: TGTGCCAGCAGGAGTCAACAGGGGGCGGAGACCCAGTACTTC.

This clonotype was observed many times. CDR3 sequence reads: CSAREGTGWGTEAFF. CDR3 nucleotides: TGCAGTGCTAGAGAGGGAACAGGGTGGGGCACTGAAGCTTTCTTT. J is TRBJ1-1 and V is TRBV20-1, with a possible D match to TRBD1 (6 bases). Germline V CDR1 and CDR2: DFQATT, SNEGSKA (reference sequence). Trimming removed 0 bases at V and 4 bases at J, with 15 bases between. The CDR3 loop spans 15 amino acids.

In this sample, this clonotype turned up a few times. This sequence joins TRBV10-3 and TRBJ2-1; 9 bases map to TRBD1. V shed 0 bases and J 12 bases; nucleotides not matched to a gene: 3. The germline V gene has CDR1 ENHRY and CDR2 SYGVKD. CDR3 length equals 13 residues. The CDR3 nucleotides read TGTGCCATCAGTGAGTCATTGGACAGGGGGCAGTTCTTC. Protein product: CAISESLDRGQFF.

This clonotype was seen at least ten times. The chain is built from TRBV18 and TRBJ2-1; 7 bases are a match to TRBD2. The germline V gene encodes CDR1 KGHSH and CDR2 LQKENI. Unmatched junction bases numbered 1, after V lost 4 bases and J lost 7 bases. The CDR3 extends over 12 amino acids. The CDR3 DNA reads as TGTGCCAGCTCACGGACTAGTAATGAGCAGTTCTTC. It yields the protein CASSRTSNEQFF.

The V and J genes are TRBV7-2 and TRBJ2-1; D possibly corresponds to TRBD2 (5 bases). Trimming took off 4 bases at V and 7 bases at J, with 17 bases between the two ends. This CDR3 contains 15 residues. Germline V gene lookup returns CDR1 SGHTA and CDR2 FQGNSA. The CDR3 sequence: CASSSRVVRENEQFF. The CDR3 bases are TGTGCCAGCAGCTCAAGGGTTGTGAGGGAAAATGAGCAGTTCTTC.

The V and J genes are TRBV7-6 and TRBJ2-7, with TRBD1 identical over 9 bases. Trimming removed 5 bases from V and 0 bases from J; junction bases left unmatched: 11. This CDR3 has 17 amino acids. The germline CDR1 and CDR2 sequences are SGHVS and FNYEAQ. CDR3 sequence: CASSREVTGGASYEQYF. The CDR3 DNA reads as TGTGCCAGCAGCCGAGAAGTTACAGGGGGCGCCTCCTACGAGCAGTACTTC. Filled out from reference TRBV7-6 and TRBJ2-7, the complete variable domain reads GAGVSQSPRYKVTKRGQDVALRCDPISGHVSLYWYRQALGQGPEFLTYFNYEAQQDKSGLPNDRFSAERPEGSISTLTIQRTEQRDSAMYRCASSREVTGGASYEQYFGPGTRLTVT.